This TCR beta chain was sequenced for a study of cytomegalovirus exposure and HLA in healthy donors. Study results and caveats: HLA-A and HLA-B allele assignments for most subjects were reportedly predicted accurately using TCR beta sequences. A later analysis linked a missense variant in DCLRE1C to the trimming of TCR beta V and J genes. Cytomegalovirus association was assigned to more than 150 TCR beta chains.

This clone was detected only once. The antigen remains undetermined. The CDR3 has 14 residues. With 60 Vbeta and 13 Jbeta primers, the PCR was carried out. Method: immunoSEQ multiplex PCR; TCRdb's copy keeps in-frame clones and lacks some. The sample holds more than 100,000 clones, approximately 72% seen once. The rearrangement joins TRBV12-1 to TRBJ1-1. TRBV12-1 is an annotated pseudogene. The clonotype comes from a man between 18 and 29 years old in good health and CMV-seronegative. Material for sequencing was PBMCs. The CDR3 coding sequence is TGTGCCAGCAGCTTTCTACCGGCGGTCACTGAAGCTTTCTTT. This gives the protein CASSFLPAVTEAFF.